This T cell receptor beta chain is from a study of identical twins. A single record per CDR3 protein comes from TCRdb applying MiXCR to the 5' RACE reads. The sample records about 920,000 distinct CDR3 sequences, 9% to 15% being singletons. From germline, CDR1 is SGHVS and CDR2 FNYEAQ. V was trimmed by 5 bases and J by 8 bases, leaving 16 bases between them. The CDR3 is 15 residues long. The data were also submitted as part of a second study, on yellow fever vaccine responses in identical twins.

The V gene is TRBV7-6, the J gene TRBJ1-6; D gene uncertain. The sample taken for sequencing was PBMCs. This clonotype originated in a woman aged 18-29 years in good health. The CDR3, as DNA: TGTGCCAGCAGCCTATTACAATCCCGACATTCACCCCTCCACTTT. Residues: CASSLLQSRHSPLHF.